This record concerns one T cell receptor beta chain sequence. The data derive from a study of blood T cell repertoires in COVID-19. Libraries were prepared by immunoSEQ multiplex PCR; TCRdb keeps only in-frame clonotypes and omits some of them. This sample has roughly 250,000 clones, with approximately 88% found just once. The TCR sequence derives from a woman aged 40 to 50 with acute COVID-19. The sample consisted of PBMCs or T cells enriched from blood (not recorded which).

The CDR3 region has the DNA TGCGCCAGCGGAGAAGACACCGGGGAGCTGTTTTTT. This translates into CASGEDTGELFF. The chain uses TRBV10-1 and TRBJ2-2; no firm D call. In germline, CDR1 is WNHNN, CDR2 SYGVQD (reference sequence). Trimming took 8 bases from V and 3 from J, leaving 7 bases between them. The CDR3 has 12 residues.